These 5 T cell receptor beta chains share one sample of origin, sequenced in a study of shared clonotypes between healthy human individuals. TCRdb's copy holds only in-frame clones and misses some; the assay was immunoSEQ multiplex PCR. The sample carries over 1.4 million clones, roughly 96% recorded once. Sequencing was carried out using naive CD4+ T cells sorted from blood. Described subset: CD45RA+ positively selected. These receptors all come from a man aged 25-40 years in good health.

This sequence joins TRBV14 and TRBJ2-1; TRBD2 might be the D (6 bases). V shed 4 bases and J shed 7 bases, with 17 bases lying between them. Germline CDR1 is SGHDN and CDR2 is FVKESK. This CDR3 contains 15 residues. This CDR3 is CASSLNTGVSNEQFF. The CDR3, as DNA: TGTGCCAGCAGCCTGAATACGGGAGTGTCGAATGAGCAGTTCTTC.

This rearrangement joins TRBV5-1 to TRBJ2-7; D unresolved. The ends were cut back, 4 bases at V and 2 bases at J, with 10 bases in the middle. Germline lookup yields CDR1 SGHRS and CDR2 YFSETQ. This CDR3 has 13 amino acids. The CDR3 DNA reads TGCGCCAGCAGCCTGGAGAACGCCTACGAGCAGTACTTC. The encoded protein is CASSLENAYEQYF. Using reference TRBV5-1 and TRBJ2-7 for the parts outside the CDR3, the full variable domain is KAGVTQTPRYLIKTRGQQVTLSCSPISGHRSVSWYQQTPGQGLQFLFEYFSETQRNKGNFPGRFSGRQFSNSRSEMNVSTLELGDSALYLCASSLENAYEQYFGPGTRLTVT.

The chain has TRBV15 and TRBJ2-1; unclear D gene. Deletions cut 3 bases from V and 8 bases from J, with 11 bases between. The CDR3 is made up of 13 amino acids. Per germline, CDR1 LNHNV and CDR2 YYDKDF (reference sequence). CDR3 in amino acids: CATSSSPQHEQFF. The CDR3 DNA reads TGTGCCACCAGCAGTTCGCCACAGCATGAGCAGTTCTTC.

The chain combines TRBV7-2 with TRBJ2-5; D is uncertain. The germline V and J ends were trimmed by 2 bases and 5 bases, with 12 bases remaining between them. This CDR3 region has 14 residues. Germline loops: CDR1 SGHTA, CDR2 FQGNSA. In DNA, the CDR3 is TGTGCCAGCAGCTTATACCCGCAAGGGGAGACCCAGTACTTC. Translation gives CASSLYPQGETQYF.

This clone appeared a few times. The chain has TRBV6-5 and TRBJ2-1; D call uncertain. The V end lost 2 bases, the J end lost 3 bases, and 8 bases lay between the germline ends. The germline V gene encodes CDR1 MNHEY and CDR2 SVGAGI. This CDR3 has 14 residues. The CDR3 protein is CASSYQPNYNEQFF. In nucleotides, the CDR3 is TGTGCCAGCAGTTACCAACCGAACTACAATGAGCAGTTCTTC.